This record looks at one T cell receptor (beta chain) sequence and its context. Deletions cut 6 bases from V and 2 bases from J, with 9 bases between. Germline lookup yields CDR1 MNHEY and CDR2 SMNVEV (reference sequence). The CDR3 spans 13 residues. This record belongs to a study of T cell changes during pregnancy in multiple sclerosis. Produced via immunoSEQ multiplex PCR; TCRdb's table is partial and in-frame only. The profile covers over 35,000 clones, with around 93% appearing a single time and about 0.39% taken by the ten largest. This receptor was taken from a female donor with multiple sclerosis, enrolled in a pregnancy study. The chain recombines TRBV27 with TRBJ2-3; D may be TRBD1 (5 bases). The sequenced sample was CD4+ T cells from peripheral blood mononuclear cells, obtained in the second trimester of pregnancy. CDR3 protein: CASRAGYTDTQYF. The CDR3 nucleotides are TGTGCCAGCAGGGCAGGGTACACAGATACGCAGTATTTT.